This T cell receptor (beta chain) emerged from a study of identical twins. Study-wide findings and caveats: Twin pairs' shared out-of-frame alpha sequences were enriched in low generation probability.

The length of the CDR3 is 13 residues. The germline V gene has CDR1 MGHRA and CDR2 YSYEKL. Trimming cost V 3 bases and J 7 bases, with 10 bases left between them. TCRdb reprocessed the 5' RACE reads with MiXCR, giving one entry per CDR3 protein. Seen here are around 510,000 distinct CDR3 sequences, 13% to 15% observed once, and the top ten hold about 1%. This clonotype has at least ten counts. The antigen remains undetermined. Separately, the same data were catalogued under a study of yellow fever vaccine responses in identical twins.

The sequence was collected from a woman aged 18-29 years in good health. Sample: CD4+ T cells sorted from blood. The chain carries TRBV4-1 and TRBJ2-1; D gene unclear. The CDR3 coding sequence is TGCGCCAGCAGCCAGGCGACTTTAAATGAGCAGTTCTTC. Protein: CASSQATLNEQFF.